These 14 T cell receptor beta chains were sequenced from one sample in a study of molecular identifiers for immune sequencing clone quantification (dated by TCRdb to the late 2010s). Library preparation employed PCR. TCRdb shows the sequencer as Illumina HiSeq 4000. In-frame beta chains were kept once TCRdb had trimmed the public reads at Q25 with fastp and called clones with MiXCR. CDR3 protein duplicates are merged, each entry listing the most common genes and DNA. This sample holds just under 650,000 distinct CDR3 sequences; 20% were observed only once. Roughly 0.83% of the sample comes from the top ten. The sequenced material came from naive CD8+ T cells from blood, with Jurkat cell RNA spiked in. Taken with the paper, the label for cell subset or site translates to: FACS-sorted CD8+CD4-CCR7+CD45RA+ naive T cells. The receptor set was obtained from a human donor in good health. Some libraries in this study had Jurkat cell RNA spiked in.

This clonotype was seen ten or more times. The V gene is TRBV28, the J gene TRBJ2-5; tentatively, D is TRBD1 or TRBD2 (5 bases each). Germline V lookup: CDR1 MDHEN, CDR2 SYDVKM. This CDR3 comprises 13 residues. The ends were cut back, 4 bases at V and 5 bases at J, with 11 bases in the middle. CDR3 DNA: TGTGCCAGCAGTTCCGGGACCTGGGAGACCCAGTACTTC. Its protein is CASSSGTWETQYF.

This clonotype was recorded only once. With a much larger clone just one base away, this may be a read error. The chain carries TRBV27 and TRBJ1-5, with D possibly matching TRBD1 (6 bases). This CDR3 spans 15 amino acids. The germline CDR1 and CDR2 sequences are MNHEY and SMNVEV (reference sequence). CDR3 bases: TGTGCCAGCAGTTTAAGCGCCAGGGGCAATCAGTCCCAGCATTTT. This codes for CASSLSARGNQSQHF.

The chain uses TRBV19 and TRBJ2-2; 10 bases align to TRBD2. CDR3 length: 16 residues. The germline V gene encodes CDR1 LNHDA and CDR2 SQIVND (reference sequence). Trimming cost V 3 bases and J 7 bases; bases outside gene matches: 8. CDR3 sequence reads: CASSIGSGRAIGELFF. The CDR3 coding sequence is TGTGCCAGTAGTATTGGGAGCGGGAGGGCCATCGGGGAGCTGTTTTTT.

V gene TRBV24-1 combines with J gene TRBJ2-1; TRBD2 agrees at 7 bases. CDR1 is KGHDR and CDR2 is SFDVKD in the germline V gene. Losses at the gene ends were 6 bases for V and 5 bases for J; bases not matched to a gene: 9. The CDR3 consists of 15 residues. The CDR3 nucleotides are TGTGCCACCAGTCCCTGGACTAGTCTCAACAATGAGCAGTTCTTC. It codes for CATSPWTSLNNEQFF.

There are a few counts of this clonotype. CDR3 nucleotide sequence: TGTGCCAGCAGAGCCGGCCCAGCTAGCACAGATACGCAGTATTTT. Amino acid sequence: CASRAGPASTDTQYF. The chain is built from TRBV6-1 and TRBJ2-3; D call uncertain. The germline V and J ends were trimmed by 6 bases and 0 bases, with 13 bases remaining between them. Germline CDR1 and CDR2: MNHNS and SASEGT. The CDR3 spans 15 residues.

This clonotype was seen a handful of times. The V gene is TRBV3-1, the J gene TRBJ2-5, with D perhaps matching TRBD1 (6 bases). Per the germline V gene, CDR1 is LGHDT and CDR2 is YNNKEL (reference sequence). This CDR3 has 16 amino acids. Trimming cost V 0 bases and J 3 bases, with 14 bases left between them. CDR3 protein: CASSQDRARGEETQYF. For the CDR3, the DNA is TGTGCCAGCAGCCAAGATCGGGCCAGGGGCGAAGAGACCCAGTACTTC.

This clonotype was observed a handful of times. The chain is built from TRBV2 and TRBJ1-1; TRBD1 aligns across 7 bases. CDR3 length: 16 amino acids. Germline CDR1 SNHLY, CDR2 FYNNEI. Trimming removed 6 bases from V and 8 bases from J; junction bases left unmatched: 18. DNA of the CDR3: TGTGCCAGCAGGGGGGGGGGGAATAGACAGGGAGGAGAAGCTTTCTTT. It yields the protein CASRGGGNRQGGEAFF.

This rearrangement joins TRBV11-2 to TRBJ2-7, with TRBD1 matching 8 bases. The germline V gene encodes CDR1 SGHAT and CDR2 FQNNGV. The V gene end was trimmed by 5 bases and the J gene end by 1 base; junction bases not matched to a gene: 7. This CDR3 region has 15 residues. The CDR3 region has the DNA TGTGCCAGCAGCATCCGACAGGGGATATCCTACGAGCAGTACTTC. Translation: CASSIRQGISYEQYF.

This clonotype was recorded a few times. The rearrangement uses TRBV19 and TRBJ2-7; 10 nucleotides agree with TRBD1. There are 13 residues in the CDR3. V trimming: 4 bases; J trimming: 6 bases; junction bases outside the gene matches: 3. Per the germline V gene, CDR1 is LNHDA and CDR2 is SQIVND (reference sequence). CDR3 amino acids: CASSTGQGGEQYF. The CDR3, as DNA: TGTGCCAGTAGTACCGGACAGGGGGGCGAGCAGTACTTC. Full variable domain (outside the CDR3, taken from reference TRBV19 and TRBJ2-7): DGGITQSPKYLFRKEGQNVTLSCEQNLNHDAMYWYRQDPGQGLRLIYYSQIVNDFQKGDIAEGYSVSREKKESFPLTVTSAQKNPTAFYLCASSTGQGGEQYFGPGTRLTVT.

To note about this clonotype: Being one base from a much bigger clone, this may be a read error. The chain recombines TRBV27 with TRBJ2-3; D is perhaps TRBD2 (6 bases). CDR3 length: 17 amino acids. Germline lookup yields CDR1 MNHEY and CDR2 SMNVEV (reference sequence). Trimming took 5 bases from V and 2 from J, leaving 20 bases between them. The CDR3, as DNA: TGTGCCAGCAGTCCCAACGTGCGGGGATCCAACACAGATACGCAGTATTTT. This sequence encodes CASSPNVRGSNTDTQYF.

The chain's CDR3 is CASSISVEWVYGYTF. The CDR3 nucleotides are TGTGCCAGCAGCATCTCAGTGGAATGGGTCTATGGCTACACCTTC. The V call is TRBV7-9, the J call TRBJ1-2, with D unclear. Trimming removed 5 bases from V and 4 bases from J, with 17 bases in between. Germline V CDR1 and CDR2: SEHNR, FQNEAQ (reference sequence). This CDR3 has 15 residues.

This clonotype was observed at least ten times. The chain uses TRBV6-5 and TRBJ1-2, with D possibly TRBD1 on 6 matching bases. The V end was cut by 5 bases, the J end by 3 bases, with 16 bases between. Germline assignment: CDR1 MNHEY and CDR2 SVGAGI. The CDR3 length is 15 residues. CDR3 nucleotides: TGTGCCAGCAGTCAGTCCGGTTACAGGGACTATGGCTACACCTTC. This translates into CASSQSGYRDYGYTF.

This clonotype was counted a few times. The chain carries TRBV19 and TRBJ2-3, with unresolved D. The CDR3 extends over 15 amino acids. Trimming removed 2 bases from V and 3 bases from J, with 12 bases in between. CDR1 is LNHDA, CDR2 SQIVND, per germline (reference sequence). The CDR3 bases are TGTGCCAGTAGTATATACCCCACCGAGACAGATACGCAGTATTTT. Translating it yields CASSIYPTETDTQYF.

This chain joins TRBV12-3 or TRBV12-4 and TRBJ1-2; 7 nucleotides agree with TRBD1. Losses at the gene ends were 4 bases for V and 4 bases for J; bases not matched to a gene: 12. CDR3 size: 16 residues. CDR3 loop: CASSSTTGAHSYGYTF. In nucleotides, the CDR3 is TGTGCCAGCAGTTCCACCACAGGGGCCCACTCCTATGGCTACACCTTC.